What follows are 20 T cell receptor beta chains derived from one specimen sequenced in a study of Ad26.COV2.S vaccination and SARS-CoV-2 variants. Data came from immunoSEQ multiplex PCR; TCRdb stores just in-frame clones and leaves some out. The data contain 200,000 to 300,000 clones, approximately 88% of them singletons. The treatment here: some 20 received Ad26.COV2.S at low or high dose, single or two shots; a few received placebo; per-sample allocation not given. Sample collection was performed on day 63 after the first vaccine or placebo injection. The source was peripheral blood, collected in a trial of Ad26.COV2.S vaccine versus placebo. The receptor source for this set is a person aged 18-65 years who received the Ad26.COV2.S COVID-19 vaccine or a placebo.

In this sample, this clone turned up once. The chain joins TRBV7-9 to TRBJ2-1, with 8 bases lining up with TRBD1. From germline, CDR1 is SEHNR and CDR2 FQNEAQ (reference sequence). This CDR3 comprises 13 residues. The junction had 4 bases not matched to a gene; V was cut back by 4 bases and J by 8 bases. This chain's CDR3 is CASSSGGGDEQFF. The CDR3 bases are TGTGCCAGCAGCTCAGGGGGCGGGGATGAGCAGTTCTTC.

The J gene is TRBJ1-3, the V gene TRBV5-6; 10 bases align to TRBD1. V was clipped by 0 bases and J by 2 bases; unmatched bases: 2. The CDR3 length is 16 residues. The germline CDR1 and CDR2 sequences are SGHDT and YYEEEE. The CDR3 here is CASSLGDRGAGNTIYF. The CDR3 DNA reads TGTGCCAGCAGCTTGGGGGACAGGGGAGCTGGAAACACCATATATTTT.

The CDR3 sequence is CATSDDRRRTSGAYNEQFF. DNA for the CDR3: TGTGCCACCAGTGACGACCGCAGAAGGACTAGCGGAGCATACAATGAGCAGTTCTTC. The V gene is TRBV24-1, the J gene TRBJ2-1; 10 bases are shared with TRBD2. This CDR3 is 19 amino acids long. Germline V CDR1 and CDR2: KGHDR, SFDVKD. With V trimmed by 4 bases and J by 4 bases, 15 bases remained unmatched.

The V call is TRBV19, the J call TRBJ2-5; a possible D gene is TRBD1 (6 bases). The CDR3 consists of 15 residues. Germline V CDR1 and CDR2: LNHDA, SQIVND (reference sequence). V was cut by 4 bases and J by 5 bases, with 17 bases left in between. CDR3 sequence reads: CASSSLQGVGETQYF. The CDR3 DNA reads as TGTGCCAGTAGTAGTTTACAGGGAGTTGGGGAGACCCAGTACTTC.

This chain uses TRBV28 with TRBJ1-2; D not resolved. Trimming took 8 bases from V and 7 from J, leaving 8 bases between them. Germline V gene data show CDR1 as MDHEN and CDR2 as SYDVKM. There are 10 residues in the CDR3. The CDR3 nucleotides read TGTGCCAGCTTGGGGAGTGGCTACACCTTC. Encoded protein: CASLGSGYTF.

This chain uses TRBV19 with TRBJ2-1, with 9 positions matching TRBD2. The J segment lost 1 base and the V segment lost 5 bases, leaving 9 bases of the junction unmatched. The CDR3 sequence is 17 residues long. Germline loops: CDR1 LNHDA, CDR2 SQIVND (reference sequence). Here the CDR3 reads CASSSSPTSGSYNEQFF. As DNA, the CDR3 is TGTGCCAGTAGTTCTAGCCCGACTAGCGGTTCCTACAATGAGCAGTTCTTC.

This clone came up many times. The chain uses TRBV19 and TRBJ1-4; TRBD1 aligns across 7 bases. Germline loops: CDR1 LNHDA, CDR2 SQIVND (reference sequence). This CDR3 spans 17 amino acids. Trimming at V came to 3 bases and at J to 0 bases, leaving 7 bases not matched to a gene. CDR3 loop: CASSMTGIPSTNEKLFF. CDR3 sequence (DNA): TGTGCCAGTAGTATGACAGGGATTCCTTCAACTAATGAAAAACTGTTTTTT.

The rearrangement joins TRBV5-1 to TRBJ1-4, with D tentatively TRBD1 (5 bases). V was clipped by 5 bases and J by 8 bases, with 13 bases between them. The CDR3 contains 13 residues. Germline CDR1 and CDR2: SGHRS and YFSETQ. Here the CDR3 DNA reads TGCGCCAGCAGGCCTGGGGCAAACGAAAAACTGTTTTTT. Translating gives CASRPGANEKLFF.

This chain uses TRBV28 with TRBJ2-5; D call uncertain. Per germline, CDR1 MDHEN and CDR2 SYDVKM. V lost 5 bases and J 2 bases, leaving 3 bases between the germline ends. The CDR3 covers 11 residues. Written as DNA, the CDR3 is TGTGCCAGCAGTGAACAAGAGACCCAGTACTTC. Translating it yields CASSEQETQYF.

The chain carries TRBV9 and TRBJ2-3; 10 nucleotides align to TRBD2. Germline CDR1 is SGDLS and CDR2 is YYNGEE. This CDR3 has 16 residues. V shed 2 bases and J 0 bases; nucleotides not matched to a gene: 3. In DNA form, the CDR3 reads TGTGCCAGCAGCGTCACTAGCGGGACTAGCACAGATACGCAGTATTTT. This encodes CASSVTSGTSTDTQYF.

V usage is TRBV6-6 and J usage is TRBJ2-3; TRBD2 matches 7 bases. CDR3 length equals 16 residues. Trimming removed 5 bases from V and 1 base from J; junction bases left unmatched: 9. CDR1 and CDR2 (germline): MNHNY, SVGAGI (reference sequence). The CDR3 spells CASSSWGGEGTDTQYF. DNA for the CDR3: TGTGCCAGCAGTAGCTGGGGGGGGGAGGGCACAGATACGCAGTATTTT.

This rearrangement joins TRBV9 to TRBJ2-3, with unresolved D. The CDR3 contains 13 residues. Germline CDR1 SGDLS, CDR2 YYNGEE. The V gene lost 2 bases and the J gene lost 2 bases, with 6 bases spanning the gap. The CDR3 DNA sequence: TGTGCCAGCAGCGTTGGGCCCACAGATACGCAGTATTTT. Protein product: CASSVGPTDTQYF.

The chain has TRBV5-1 and TRBJ1-1, with 8 bases fitting TRBD1. V lost 4 bases to trimming and J lost 4 bases; unmatched junction nucleotides: 3. This CDR3 region has 13 residues. Looked up from germline, CDR1 is SGHRS and CDR2 is YFSETQ. CDR3 sequence (DNA): TGCGCCAGCAGCGTAACAGGGGGCACTGAAGCTTTCTTT. Residues: CASSVTGGTEAFF.

This chain connects TRBV19 to TRBJ2-1; TRBD2 is a possible D gene (6 bases). Germline lookup yields CDR1 LNHDA and CDR2 SQIVND (reference sequence). The CDR3 is made up of 17 amino acids. V gave up 6 bases and J gave up 4 bases, with 22 bases separating them. The CDR3 bases are TGTGCCAGTAGCCTATTTGTAGGTGGGGACTCGTACAATGAGCAGTTCTTC. As protein: CASSLFVGGDSYNEQFF.

The V gene is TRBV19, the J gene TRBJ2-7, with D perhaps matching TRBD2 (6 bases). The germline V gene has CDR1 LNHDA and CDR2 SQIVND (reference sequence). V was cut by 11 bases and J by 6 bases, with 26 bases left in between. CDR3 length: 15 amino acids. The CDR3 nucleotides are TGTGCCGTCGGACCCCGGGCGGGGAGCAGGCGCGAGCAGTACTTC. This sequence encodes CAVGPRAGSRREQYF.

The chain employs TRBV4-3 and TRBJ2-1, with D possibly TRBD2 on 6 matching bases. Trimming left V 0 bases short and J 9 bases short, with 15 bases between. Germline V gene data show CDR1 as LGHNA and CDR2 as YSLEER. The CDR3 is made up of 15 amino acids. The CDR3 reads CASSQEGRRDGEQFF. CDR3 sequence (DNA): TGCGCCAGCAGCCAAGAGGGGCGGCGGGACGGTGAGCAGTTCTTC.

This clone occurred once. This chain joins TRBV28 and TRBJ2-7; the D is unclear. The V gene lost 11 bases and the J gene lost 0 bases, with 14 bases spanning the gap. The CDR3 runs to 13 residues. CDR1 is MDHEN and CDR2 is SYDVKM in the germline V gene. The CDR3 spells CAVPGPSSYEQYF. The CDR3 nucleotides are TGTGCCGTACCAGGACCCAGCTCCTACGAGCAGTACTTC. Variable domain in full (rest from reference TRBV28 and TRBJ2-7): DVKVTQSSRYLVKRTGEKVFLECVQDMDHENMFWYRQDPGLGLRLIYFSYDVKMKEKGDIPEGYSVSREKKERFSLILESASTNQTSMYLCAVPGPSSYEQYFGPGTRLTVT.

The chain employs TRBV7-2 and TRBJ2-1; no clear D gene. Trimming removed 3 bases at V and 8 bases at J, with 17 bases between. This CDR3 region has 15 residues. Germline CDR1 SGHTA, CDR2 FQGNSA. CDR3 sequence (DNA): TGTGCCAGCAGCTTCGGGCGTTCCGGTCGGTATGAGCAGTTCTTC. Residues: CASSFGRSGRYEQFF.

The chain links TRBV6-4 to TRBJ1-5, with D perhaps TRBD1 (6 bases). Trimming shortened V by 8 bases and J by 6 bases, and 14 bases separated the two germline ends. CDR3 length: 13 amino acids. The germline CDR1 and CDR2 sequences are MRHNA and SNTAGT. CDR3 bases: TGTGCCAGCTCTAACAGGGCCGGTCAGCCCCAGCATTTT. It codes for CASSNRAGQPQHF.

The chain is built from TRBV18 and TRBJ2-3; TRBD2 aligns across 8 bases. The CDR3 totals 18 residues. From germline, CDR1 is KGHSH and CDR2 LQKENI. V lost 0 bases, J lost 2 bases, and 10 bases stayed unmatched. The CDR3 bases are TGTGCCAGCTCACCACCGGTATCTACTAGCGGATTCACAGATACGCAGTATTTT. Its protein product is CASSPPVSTSGFTDTQYF.